This T cell receptor (beta chain) was identified in a study of chemoradiotherapy in HPV16-positive cancers. The overall study: A couple of HPV16-positive patients' cells yielded candidate HPV-specific clones and common motifs.

This clone has just a few counts. The antigen is undetermined. Findings of the study overall: Non-HPV-specific T cells did not expand in tumors during treatment, whereas candidate HPV-specific clones and E7-related motifs did.

The data were produced by immunoSEQ multiplex PCR, yet TCRdb's version contains in-frame clones alone and is incomplete. Here the sample spans some 12,000 clones, around 89% being singletons. This receptor was obtained from a human donor with HPV-associated anogenital cancer. The sample was gathered from a patient who underwent chemoradiotherapy.

The CDR3: CASSRDRGLIYEQYF. The CDR3 DNA follows: TGTGCCAGCAGTCGCGACAGGGGGCTCATCTACGAGCAGTACTTC. The chain couples TRBV25-1 to TRBJ2-7; 10 positions match TRBD1. The length of the CDR3 is 15 residues. Germline assignment: CDR1 MGHDK and CDR2 SYGVNS. Trimming removed 5 bases from V and 3 bases from J; junction bases left unmatched: 7.